A selection of T cell receptor beta chains follows, all from one sample in a study of cytomegalovirus exposure and HLA in healthy donors. The assay was immunoSEQ multiplex PCR, and TCRdb's table has in-frame clones only and misses some. Of more than 80,000 clones in the sample, approximately 70% were seen once. Sample: PBMCs. Every receptor here comes from a middle-aged man in good health and CMV-seronegative. The CDR3 runs from the conserved cysteine through the conserved F or W.

V gene	J gene	CDR3 protein
TRBV13	TRBJ2-1	CASSRTTYNEQFF
TRBV11-2	TRBJ2-3	CASSWPTGTTQYF
TRBV5-1	TRBJ1-4	CASSLVGNGEKLFF
TRBV7-6	TRBJ2-5	CASSLRGETQYF
TRBV5-1	TRBJ1-1	CASSLQGDTEAFF
TRBV5-1	TRBJ2-5	CASSRRLRETQYF
TRBV6-6	TRBJ1-6	CASSYGEGGRSPLHF
TRBV7-2	TRBJ2-1	CASSLSRGEQFF
TRBV28	TRBJ1-4	CASRRTGGDEKLFF
TRBV6-1	TRBJ1-1	CASSDWSGGNTEAFF
TRBV25-1	TRBJ2-7	CASSESQVDEQYF
TRBV7-2	TRBJ2-7	CASSTRTGPRTEQHF
TRBV7-9	TRBJ2-3	CASSLVLAETDTQYF
TRBV28	TRBJ2-2	CASSFIWVAEAGELFF
TRBV20-1	TRBJ2-7	CSASGSGEQYF
TRBV9	TRBJ2-5	CASSVAPGWETQYF
TRBV6-1	TRBJ1-2	CASSEGRDGGPYGYTF
TRBV14	TRBJ2-3	CASSQVRQALIDTQYF
TRBV11-2	TRBJ1-1	CASSPGTGGERDTEAFF
TRBV5-1	TRBJ2-1	CASSLDSYNEQFF
TRBV2	TRBJ1-1	CAARGAFF
TRBV5-1	TRBJ1-1	CASSLNRDGDTEAFF
TRBV7-3	TRBJ1-2	CASSSNAQGRDGYTF
TRBV28	TRBJ1-5	CASGRQINQPQHF
TRBV9	TRBJ1-1	CASSVGTRTNTEAFF
TRBV9	TRBJ1-2	CASSVGLGRYTF
TRBV5-1	TRBJ1-1	CASSFQGTGTEAFF
TRBV6-5	TRBJ2-5	CASSYGGRVSETQYF
TRBV19	TRBJ1-5	CASSSGTGDNQPQHF
TRBV4-1	TRBJ1-4	CASSQDRTGDEKLFF
TRBV7-9	TRBJ2-7	CASSSRDRGGEQYF
TRBV4-2	TRBJ1-3	CASSQEQVSGNTIYF
TRBV7-9	TRBJ2-3	CASSPQGVGTDTQYF
TRBV10-3	TRBJ2-2	CAISDPLAGVTGELFF
TRBV9	TRBJ1-2	CASSVETGDGYTF
TRBV5-1	TRBJ2-7	CASSLSGGHSYEQYF
TRBV19	TRBJ2-1	CASSPQSALGNGQFF
TRBV5-6	TRBJ1-3	CASSFLEDSSGNTIYF
TRBV18	TRBJ1-5	CASSPLLNQPQHF
TRBV5-1	TRBJ2-5	CASRDGAQETQYF
TRBV6-5	TRBJ2-3	CASSATTSTDTQYF
TRBV5-1	TRBJ2-5	CASSALRGETQYF
TRBV30	TRBJ2-5	CAWSVAGGETQYF
TRBV7-2	TRBJ2-5	CASSIGLGETQYF
TRBV29-1	TRBJ2-5	CSVTAQRETQYF
TRBV13	TRBJ2-7	CASNMQGYEQYF
TRBV5-1	TRBJ2-5	CASSLGVAGGQETQYF
TRBV6-1	TRBJ1-6	CASSDRGRNSPLHF
TRBV18	TRBJ2-3	CASSPGTGRDTQYF
TRBV28	TRBJ1-2	CASSLEGAFGYTF
TRBV4-1	TRBJ2-2	CASSQSFLAGGVTGELFF
TRBV5-5	TRBJ1-5	CASRDTGVGNQPQHF
TRBV6-5	TRBJ2-2	CASSYSFTGGTGELFF
TRBV11-2	TRBJ2-7	CASSSGTGNTYEQYF